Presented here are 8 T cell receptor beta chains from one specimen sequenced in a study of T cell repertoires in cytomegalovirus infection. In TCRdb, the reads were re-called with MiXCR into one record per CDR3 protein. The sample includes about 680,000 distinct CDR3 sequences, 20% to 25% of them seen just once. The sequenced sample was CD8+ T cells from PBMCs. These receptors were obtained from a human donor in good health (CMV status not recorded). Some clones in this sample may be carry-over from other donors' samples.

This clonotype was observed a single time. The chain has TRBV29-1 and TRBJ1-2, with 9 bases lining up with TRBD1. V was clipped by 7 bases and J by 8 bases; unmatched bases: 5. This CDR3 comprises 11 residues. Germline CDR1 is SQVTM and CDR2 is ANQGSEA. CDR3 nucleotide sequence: TGCAGCGGTGGACAGGGGAGGGGCTACACCTTC. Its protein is CSGGQGRGYTF.

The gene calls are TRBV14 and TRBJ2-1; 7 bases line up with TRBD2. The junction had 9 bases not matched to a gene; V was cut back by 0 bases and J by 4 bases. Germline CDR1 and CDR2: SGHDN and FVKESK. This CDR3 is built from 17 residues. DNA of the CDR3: TGTGCCAGCAGCCAAGAGGTAGGGCGGGGACTATACAATGAGCAGTTCTTC. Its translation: CASSQEVGRGLYNEQFF.

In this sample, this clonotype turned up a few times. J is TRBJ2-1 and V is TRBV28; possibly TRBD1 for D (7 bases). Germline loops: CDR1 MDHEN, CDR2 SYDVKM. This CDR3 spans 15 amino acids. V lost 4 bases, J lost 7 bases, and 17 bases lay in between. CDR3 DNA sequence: TGTGCCAGCAGTTCCGCAGGGGGGCCAATTAATGAGCAGTTCTTC. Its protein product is CASSSAGGPINEQFF. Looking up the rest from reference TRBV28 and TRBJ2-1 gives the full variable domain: DVKVTQSSRYLVKRTGEKVFLECVQDMDHENMFWYRQDPGLGLRLIYFSYDVKMKEKGDIPEGYSVSREKKERFSLILESASTNQTSMYLCASSSAGGPINEQFFGPGTRLTVL.

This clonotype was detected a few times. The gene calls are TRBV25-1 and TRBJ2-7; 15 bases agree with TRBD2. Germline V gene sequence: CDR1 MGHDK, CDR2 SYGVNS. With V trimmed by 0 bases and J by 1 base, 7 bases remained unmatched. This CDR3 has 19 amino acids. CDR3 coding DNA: TGTGCCAGCAGTGAATACAGGATCGGGACTAGCGGGGGGTCCTACGAGCAGTACTTC. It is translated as CASSEYRIGTSGGSYEQYF.

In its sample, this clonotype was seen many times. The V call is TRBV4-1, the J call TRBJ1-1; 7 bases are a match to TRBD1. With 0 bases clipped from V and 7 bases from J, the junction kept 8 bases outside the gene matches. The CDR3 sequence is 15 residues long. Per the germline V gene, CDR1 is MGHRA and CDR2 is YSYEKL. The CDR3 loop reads CASSQDYGTDYEAFF. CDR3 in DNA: TGCGCCAGCAGCCAAGATTACGGGACAGATTATGAAGCTTTCTTT.

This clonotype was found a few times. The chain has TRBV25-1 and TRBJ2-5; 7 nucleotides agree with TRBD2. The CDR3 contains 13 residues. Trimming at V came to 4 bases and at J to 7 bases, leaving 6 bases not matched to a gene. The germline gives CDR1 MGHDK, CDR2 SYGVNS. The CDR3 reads CASSVRGYGTQYF. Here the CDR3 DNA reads TGTGCCAGCAGTGTGCGGGGGTACGGGACCCAGTACTTC. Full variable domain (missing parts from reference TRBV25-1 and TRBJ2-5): EADIYQTPRYLVIGTGKKITLECSQTMGHDKMYWYQQDPGMELHLIHYSYGVNSTEKGDLSSESTVSRIRTEHFPLTLESARPSHTSQYLCASSVRGYGTQYFGPGTRLLVL.

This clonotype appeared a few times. The CDR3 spells CASSHRGPSKTGELFF. Here the CDR3 DNA reads TGTGCCAGCAGCCACAGGGGGCCCTCCAAGACCGGGGAGCTGTTTTTT. The chain recombines TRBV5-6 with TRBJ2-2, with TRBD1 identical over 9 bases. V gave up 4 bases and J gave up 5 bases; unmatched junction bases: 9. Germline V gives CDR1 SGHDT, CDR2 YYEEEE. The CDR3 spans 16 residues.

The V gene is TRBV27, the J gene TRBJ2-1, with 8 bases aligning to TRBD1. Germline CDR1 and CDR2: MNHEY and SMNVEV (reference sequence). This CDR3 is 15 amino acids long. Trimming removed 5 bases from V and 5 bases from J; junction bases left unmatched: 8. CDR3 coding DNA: TGTGCCAGCAGTCTCCGAGGACAGGGTAACAATGAGCAGTTCTTC. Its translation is CASSLRGQGNNEQFF.